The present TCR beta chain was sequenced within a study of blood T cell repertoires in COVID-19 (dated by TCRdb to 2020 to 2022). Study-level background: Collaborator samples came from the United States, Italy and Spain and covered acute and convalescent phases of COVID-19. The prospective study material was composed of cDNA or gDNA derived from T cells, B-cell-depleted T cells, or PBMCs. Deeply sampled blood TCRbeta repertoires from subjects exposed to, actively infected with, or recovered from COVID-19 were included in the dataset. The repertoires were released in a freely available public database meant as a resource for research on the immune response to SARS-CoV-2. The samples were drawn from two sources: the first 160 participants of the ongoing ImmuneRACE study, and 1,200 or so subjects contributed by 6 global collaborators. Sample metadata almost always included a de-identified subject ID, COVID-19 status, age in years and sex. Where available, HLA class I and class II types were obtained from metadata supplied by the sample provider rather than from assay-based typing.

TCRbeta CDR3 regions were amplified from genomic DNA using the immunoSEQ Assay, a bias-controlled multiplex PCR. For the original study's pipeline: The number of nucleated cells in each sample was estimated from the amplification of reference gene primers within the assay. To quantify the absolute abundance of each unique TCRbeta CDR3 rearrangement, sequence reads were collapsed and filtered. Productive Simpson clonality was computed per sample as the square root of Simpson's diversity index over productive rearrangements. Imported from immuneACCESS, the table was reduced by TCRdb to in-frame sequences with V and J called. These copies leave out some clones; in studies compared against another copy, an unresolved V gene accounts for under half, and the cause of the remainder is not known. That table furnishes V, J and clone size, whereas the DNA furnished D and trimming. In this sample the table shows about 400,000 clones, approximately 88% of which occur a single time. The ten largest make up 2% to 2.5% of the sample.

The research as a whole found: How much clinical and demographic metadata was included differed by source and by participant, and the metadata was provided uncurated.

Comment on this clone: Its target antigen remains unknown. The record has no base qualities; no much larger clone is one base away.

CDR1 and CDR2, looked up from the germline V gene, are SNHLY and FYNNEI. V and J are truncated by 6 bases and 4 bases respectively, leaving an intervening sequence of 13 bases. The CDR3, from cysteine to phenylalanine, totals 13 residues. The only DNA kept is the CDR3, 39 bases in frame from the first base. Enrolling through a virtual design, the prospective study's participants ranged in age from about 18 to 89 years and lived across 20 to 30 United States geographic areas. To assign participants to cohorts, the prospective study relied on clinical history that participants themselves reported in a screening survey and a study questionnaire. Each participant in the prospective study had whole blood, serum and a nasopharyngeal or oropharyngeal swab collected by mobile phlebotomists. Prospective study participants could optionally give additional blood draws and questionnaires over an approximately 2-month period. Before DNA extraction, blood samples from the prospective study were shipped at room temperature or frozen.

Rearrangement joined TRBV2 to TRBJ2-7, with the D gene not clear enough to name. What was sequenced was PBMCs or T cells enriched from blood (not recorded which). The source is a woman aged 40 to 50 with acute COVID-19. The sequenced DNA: TGTGCCAGCAGCGTGGGTTTCGGGTACGAGCAGTACTTC. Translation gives CASSVGFGYEQYF.